This TCR beta chain came from a study of early stage breast cancer tumors. This clone came up a few times. Trimming left V 3 bases short and J 8 bases short, with 20 bases between. Germline CDR1 and CDR2: SGHKS and YYEKEE (reference sequence). The CDR3 consists of 15 residues. The data were produced by immunoSEQ multiplex PCR, yet TCRdb's version contains in-frame clones alone and is incomplete. Of under 45,000 clones listed, 55% to 75% are singletons. This TCR came from a person aged 50-59 years with breast cancer. The gene calls are TRBV5-5 and TRBJ1-2, with D maybe TRBD1 (6 bases). Sequencing was performed on blood. DNA for the CDR3: TGTGCCAGCAGCTCCTGGACAGCAGGAGCTGGGGGCTACACCTTC. This translates into CASSSWTAGAGGYTF.